These T cell receptor beta chains were read from a single sample in a study of beta chain features in type 1 diabetes. Sequencing used immunoSEQ multiplex PCR; TCRdb keeps in-frame clones, though not all of them. Here the sample spans some 700,000 clones, roughly 13% being singletons. Sequences were obtained from naive CD4+ T cells from blood. Receptors were obtained from a man between 18 and 35 years old with type 1 diabetes. Each CDR3 is given with its conserved first and last residue. Fields, in order: J gene, V gene, CDR3 protein.

TRBJ1-2 TRBV9 CASNSGQGRYGYTF
TRBJ1-1 TRBV5-1 CASSLSLMLRQQEAFF
TRBJ2-5 TRBV28 CASRLAGPDGETQYF
TRBJ1-5 TRBV29-1 CSVGAGYSNQPQHF
TRBJ2-3 TRBV9 CASSVATWTFSSTDTQYF
TRBJ1-6 TRBV27 CASSFEGRSSPLHF
TRBJ2-5 TRBV7-2 CASSLIPETQYF
TRBJ2-4 TRBV25-1 CASSAAGAKNIQYF
TRBJ2-2 TRBV15 CATSKLQGTGELFF
TRBJ1-4 TRBV7-9 CASSLRSDEKLFF
TRBJ2-1 TRBV7-2 CASSLGGFYNEQFF
TRBJ1-2 TRBV30 CAWSTTGDGYTF
TRBJ1-5 TRBV6-4 CASSEVWGDNQPQHF
TRBJ2-1 TRBV9 CASSLLAGARGGEQFF
TRBJ1-5 TRBV7-9 CASSWGSSSNQPQHF
TRBJ2-3 TRBV29-1 CSVETGGTDTQYF
TRBJ2-1 TRBV6-4 CASSAGTGVSHEQFF
TRBJ1-4 TRBV27 CASGEGITNEKLFF
TRBJ1-1 TRBV19 CASSIRTGLMDTEAFF
TRBJ2-1 TRBV5-6 CASSLTGATPYNEQFF
TRBJ2-1 TRBV5-1 CASSSRGFGNEQFF
TRBJ1-4 TRBV10-3 CAISDTGGKDEKLFF
TRBJ2-5 TRBV5-1 CASSPSGQQETQYF
TRBJ1-4 TRBV10-3 CAISEGDRGEKLFF
TRBJ1-1 TRBV7-9 CASSAGQGRTEAFF
TRBJ1-3 TRBV2 CASSEGLTGNTIYF
TRBJ1-4 TRBV15 CATSRDLWATNEKLFF
TRBJ2-5 TRBV15 CATSRAEAETQYF
TRBJ1-5 TRBV7-2 CASSERWGASNQPQHF
TRBJ2-7 TRBV6-1 CASSVHYEQYF
TRBJ2-1 TRBV9 CASSVSGGTYNEQFF
TRBJ1-5 TRBV15 CATSREDSFNQPQHF